The table lists the clone carrying this T cell receptor beta chain with a few counts. Its antigen is unidentified. These data are taken from a study of beta chain features in type 1 diabetes. Notes on the study in general: Shorter TCRB CDR3s, moderately but significantly so, were found in Type 1 diabetes patients in all four CD4+ subsets. Whether HLA type affects TCRB rearrangement stayed undetermined in the present work.

Staining for CD45RO/CCR7/CD25/CD127/CD95/CD27 allowed sorting of CD4+ naive, central memory, regulatory and stem cell-like memory cells. cDNA synthesis used the whole RNA isolate, giving expressed TCRB sequences. TCRdb's table, derived via immunoSEQ multiplex PCR, lists solely in-frame clones and lacks some. Of 330,000 or so clones listed, 10% to 15% are singletons. The receptor comes from a woman between 18 and 29 years old with type 1 diabetes. The material sequenced was naive CD4+ T cells from blood.

The DNA of the CDR3 is TGTGCCAGCAGTACGGAGGCGGGTTCACCCCTCCACTTT. This sequence encodes CASSTEAGSPLHF. The V call is TRBV11-3, the J call TRBJ1-6; D call uncertain. V gave up 6 bases and J gave up 9 bases, with 12 bases separating them. From germline, CDR1 is SGHNT and CDR2 YENEEA. The CDR3 is made up of 13 amino acids.